The TCR beta chain described here comes from a study of Graves' ophthalmopathy and Graves' hyperthyroidism (dated by TCRdb to 2016 to 2019). For the wider study: Peripheral blood was collected before any treatment was given, at the time of initial diagnosis. The study used TCR beta repertoire signatures to distinguish Graves' ophthalmopathy from Graves' hyperthyroidism and to predict progression to ophthalmopathy. In total, 135 blood samples were TCR-sequenced: 43 ophthalmopathy, over 70 hyperthyroidism and about 17 hyperthyroidism-to-ophthalmopathy patients. To explore V-J signatures distinguishing ophthalmopathy from hyperthyroidism, a discovery set of more than 95 patients (around 44 ophthalmopathy, roughly 55 stable hyperthyroidism) was enrolled. An independent validation cohort was composed of approximately 19 hyperthyroidism patients and about 16 patients who later progressed from hyperthyroidism to ophthalmopathy. In several hyperthyroidism patients, the T-cell repertoires found in thyroid tissue were compared with those found in blood. Following sample collection, hyperthyroidism patients were given methimazole at a starting dose of 30 mg daily, and ophthalmopathy patients were given high-dose intravenous methylprednisolone. The 95 to 100 discovery patients were randomly divided into training and test sets at a 7:3 ratio.

Overall study results and their limits: No statistical method was used to predetermine the sample size, and group allocation was not hidden from the investigators. Ophthalmopathy was separated from stable hyperthyroidism by the 13-signature model with roughly 90% sensitivity and approximately 84% specificity in cross-validation and with 80%/75% in the test set. Most of the expanded thyroid clonotypes with a frequency above 0.001 were also detected in blood, and it was suggested that the thyroid immune response may be reflected by blood repertoires. In validation, the model predicted ophthalmopathy progression with about 70% sensitivity and roughly 72% specificity; 12 predicted patients were CT-confirmed with GO in a median of 6.5 months.

From the germline V gene, CDR1 is MNHEY and CDR2 is SVGEGT. Taken from cysteine to phenylalanine, the CDR3 has 17 residues. Kept here is only the CDR3 DNA, which spans 51 bases and is read in frame from base 1. Trimming removed 6 bases from V and 4 bases from J; the gene matches leave 11 bases unexplained. This clonotype was picked up many times. Its target antigen remains unknown. One base away there is no much larger clone; base qualities are not given. Stable hyperthyroidism was defined as no progression to ophthalmopathy within 18 months of follow-up. The hyperthyroidism patients were 18 to 65 years old and newly diagnosed, with a disease duration of less than 2 months. Patients were excluded if they had other autoimmune diseases, uncontrolled infections, pregnancy or lactation. Diagnosis was based on clinical symptoms, serum thyroxine, TRAb, thyroid ultrasound and orbital computed tomography. PBMCs were isolated from 7.5 to 10 ml of fresh peripheral blood by Ficoll-Paque density gradient centrifugation. Total RNA was extracted using Trizol reagent, and RNA quality was checked on an Agilent 2100 Bioanalyzer.

For repertoire sequencing, the TCR beta CDR3 regions were amplified from RNA transcripts. HTBI primers and the Qiagen OneStep RT-PCR kit were used in a first-round RT-PCR, which was followed by a second-round multiplex PCR, size selection and purification. Libraries were sequenced paired-end with 100 bp reads on an Illumina HiSeq2000. Under the source paper's analysis protocol: Reads were processed with SOAPnuke, discarding reads with adapters, uncalled bases, mean Phred below 15, or no exact constant-primer or identifier match. COPE v1.2.5 was used to merge the high-quality paired reads. Unique nucleotide sequences were defined as clonotypes and aligned to IMGT TRB V, D and J references using MiTCR v1.1. The analysis was limited to V-J combinations with a frequency above 0.0001, which together covered 99% to 99.2% of the repertoires. A TCR clonal expansion and chaos score per V-J combination was defined as the ratio of F50 clonal expansion to chaos observed in the TCRdist matrix. Welch's t-statistics and random forest were used to narrow the features down to more than 10 V-J combinations, which were then fed into a naive Bayes classifier. The similarity between thyroid and blood repertoires was quantified using the Morisita-Horn index. The public reads were reanalyzed by TCRdb: fastp trimming at Q25, MiXCR alignment, in-frame beta chains only. All rows with the same CDR3 protein become a single entry with the most common DNA and genes. The V and J calls, along with clone size, are taken from TCRdb and not from the paper's own processing. The sample has 300,000 to 500,000 distinct CDR3 sequences on record, just over 15% of them singletons. The ten largest clones add up to roughly 7% of the sample.

The receptor was derived from a young woman with stable Graves' hyperthyroidism. Donor details come from another sample of the same person, matched by shared clones. The chain was built from TRBV6-2 or TRBV6-3 and TRBJ1-5, with 11 bases aligning to TRBD1. The specimen was peripheral blood. The DNA reads TGTGCCAGCAGACCGATAGGACAGGGGGCAAGTAATCAGCCCCAGCATTTT. Its protein reads: CASRPIGQGASNQPQHF.